The 21 T cell receptor beta chains listed next were all sequenced from one sample in a study of identifying expanded T cells in peripheral blood. The protocol was immunoSEQ multiplex PCR, while the TCRdb copy is restricted to in-frame clones and leaves out a portion. The top ten clones hold about 17% of a sample with approximately 110,000 clones, more than 85% of them seen once. Sample: blood. The receptors were sampled from a person between 18 and 70 years old in good health.

The chain has TRBV7-2 and TRBJ2-1; D perhaps matches TRBD2 (6 bases). From germline, CDR1 is SGHTA and CDR2 FQGNSA. The V gene lost 3 bases and the J gene lost 3 bases, with 15 bases spanning the gap. The CDR3 spans 16 residues. CDR3 in amino acids: CASSFPGGEHYNEQFF. CDR3 sequence (DNA): TGTGCCAGCAGCTTCCCAGGAGGGGAGCACTACAATGAGCAGTTCTTC.

Here the CDR3 reads CASSLAQQNEQFF. As DNA, the CDR3 is TGTGCCAGCAGCTTAGCACAGCAAAATGAGCAGTTCTTC. This chain joins TRBV7-2 and TRBJ2-1; no clear D gene. The germline V gene encodes CDR1 SGHTA and CDR2 FQGNSA. V lost 0 bases to trimming and J lost 7 bases, with 7 bases between them. The CDR3 extends over 13 amino acids.

The CDR3 nucleotides are TGTGCCAGCAGTTCTTTAGGGGGACTCCTTGAAGCTTTCTTT. Protein: CASSSLGGLLEAFF. The genes are TRBV27 and TRBJ1-1, with D possibly matching TRBD1 (6 bases). From germline, CDR1 is MNHEY and CDR2 SMNVEV (reference sequence). This CDR3 spans 14 amino acids. The germline V and J ends were trimmed by 4 bases and 7 bases, with 16 bases remaining between them.

This chain connects TRBV4-2 to TRBJ1-1; possible D gene TRBD1, 6 bases. The CDR3 sequence is 16 residues long. The V gene lost 0 bases and the J gene lost 1 base, with 12 bases spanning the gap. Germline V CDR1 and CDR2: LGHNA, YNFKEQ. CDR3 region: CASSQDPLQGNTEAFF. CDR3 sequence (DNA): TGTGCCAGCAGCCAAGATCCATTACAGGGGAACACTGAAGCTTTCTTT.

The chain employs TRBV7-9 and TRBJ1-2; a weak D match, TRBD1 (5 bases). V lost 5 bases to trimming and J lost 4 bases, with 17 bases between them. Per germline, CDR1 SEHNR and CDR2 FQNEAQ (reference sequence). The CDR3 runs to 15 residues. DNA of the CDR3: TGTGCCAGCAGCCCTATGGGACCTCACAGCTATGGCTACACCTTC. Its translation: CASSPMGPHSYGYTF.

The chain has TRBV6-5 and TRBJ2-7, with a weak D call TRBD2 (6 bases). In germline, CDR1 is MNHEY, CDR2 SVGAGI. V shed 2 bases and J shed 6 bases, with 20 bases lying between them. The CDR3 length is 16 residues. The CDR3 here is CASSYGGGAELIEQYF. In DNA form, the CDR3 reads TGTGCCAGCAGTTACGGAGGCGGGGCCGAGCTGATCGAGCAGTACTTC.

This sequence joins TRBV19 and TRBJ2-5; possibly TRBD1 for D (5 bases). Between the trimmed V and J ends, which lost 4 bases and 5 bases, there was a span of 11 bases. The CDR3 runs to 13 residues. Germline V gene sequence: CDR1 LNHDA, CDR2 SQIVND (reference sequence). CDR3 nucleotide sequence: TGTGCCAGTAGTAAAGGGGCCACGGAGACCCAGTACTTC. This gives the protein CASSKGATETQYF. The whole variable domain, remainder taken from reference TRBV19 and TRBJ2-5, is DGGITQSPKYLFRKEGQNVTLSCEQNLNHDAMYWYRQDPGQGLRLIYYSQIVNDFQKGDIAEGYSVSREKKESFPLTVTSAQKNPTAFYLCASSKGATETQYFGPGTRLLVL.

This chain links TRBV10-3 with TRBJ1-5, with a weak D call TRBD1 (6 bases). CDR1 and CDR2 from the germline V gene are ENHRY and SYGVKD. The CDR3 length is 13 residues. V lost 4 bases to trimming and J lost 6 bases, with 10 bases between them. CDR3 region: CAISAGEVQPQHF. CDR3 coding DNA: TGTGCCATCAGTGCAGGGGAGGTTCAGCCCCAGCATTTT.

The chain links TRBV10-3 to TRBJ2-3; 9 bases align to TRBD2. This CDR3 comprises 15 residues. Germline-derived CDR1 and CDR2 are ENHRY and SYGVKD. The junction had 8 bases not matched to a gene; V was cut back by 8 bases and J by 2 bases. The CDR3 nucleotides read TGTGCCATCGCTGGAGCGGGGGGCTACACAGATACGCAGTATTTT. Amino acid sequence: CAIAGAGGYTDTQYF.

The genes are TRBV5-4 and TRBJ2-5; TRBD2 matches 14 bases. The CDR3 extends over 16 amino acids. V was pared by 4 bases and J by 5 bases, with 7 bases of the junction left unmatched. Germline loops: CDR1 SGHNT, CDR2 YYREEE (reference sequence). In nucleotides, the CDR3 is TGTGCCAGCAGCGAGACTAGCGGGGGGGCCAGGGAGACCCAGTACTTC. Translated: CASSETSGGARETQYF.

The chain uses TRBV19 and TRBJ1-1, with a weak D call TRBD1 (6 bases). Trimming left V 3 bases short and J 4 bases short, with 12 bases between. The CDR3 spans 14 residues. Germline CDR1 LNHDA, CDR2 SQIVND (reference sequence). The CDR3 DNA is TGTGCCAGTAGTATCAGAGCAGGGGTCACTGAAGCTTTCTTT. Translation: CASSIRAGVTEAFF.

The chain carries TRBV4-1 and TRBJ2-3; D is possibly TRBD2 (7 bases). Germline V gene data show CDR1 as MGHRA and CDR2 as YSYEKL. The V and J ends lost 6 bases and 5 bases respectively, with 15 bases between them. The CDR3 extends over 14 amino acids. The CDR3, as DNA: TGCGCCAGCAGTCATGGGGGGGGCGGAGATACGCAGTATTTT. Translation: CASSHGGGGDTQYF.

The V call is TRBV19, the J call TRBJ1-1; TRBD1 aligns across 7 bases. Trimming removed 6 bases from V and 3 bases from J; junction bases left unmatched: 16. Germline V lookup: CDR1 LNHDA, CDR2 SQIVND (reference sequence). CDR3 length equals 17 residues. In nucleotides, the CDR3 is TGTGCCAGTAGCCCCTGGGAGGGGGCAGTGGATGACACTGAAGCTTTCTTT. Translated, it gives CASSPWEGAVDDTEAFF. Full variable domain (outside the CDR3, taken from reference TRBV19 and TRBJ1-1): DGGITQSPKYLFRKEGQNVTLSCEQNLNHDAMYWYRQDPGQGLRLIYYSQIVNDFQKGDIAEGYSVSREKKESFPLTVTSAQKNPTAFYLCASSPWEGAVDDTEAFFGQGTRLTVV.

The chain has TRBV5-6 and TRBJ2-5; 13 positions agree with TRBD2. V shed 0 bases, J shed 5 bases, and the junction held 4 bases outside the gene matches. The CDR3 contains 16 residues. Germline V lookup: CDR1 SGHDT, CDR2 YYEEEE. The CDR3 loop is CASSLATSGGLETQYF. The DNA of the CDR3 is TGTGCCAGCAGCTTGGCGACTAGCGGGGGGTTGGAGACCCAGTACTTC.

The DNA of the CDR3 is TGTGCCAGCGCAGGCCCAGGGGGAGACACTGAAGCTTTCTTT. Protein product: CASAGPGGDTEAFF. The V and J genes are TRBV6-6 and TRBJ1-1, with 7 bases lining up with TRBD1. The J segment lost 3 bases and the V segment lost 8 bases, leaving 9 bases of the junction unmatched. Germline-derived CDR1 and CDR2 are MNHNY and SVGAGI (reference sequence). The CDR3 totals 14 residues.

The rearrangement links TRBV2 to TRBJ1-5, with D possibly being TRBD1 (6 bases). The CDR3 is 15 residues long. Trimming removed 2 bases from V and 11 bases from J, with 19 bases in between. CDR1 is SNHLY and CDR2 is FYNNEI in the germline V gene. CDR3 DNA: TGTGCCAGCAGTGAACTGAGGGGGGGTGCCGAGGCCCAGCATTTT. It translates to CASSELRGGAEAQHF.

This clone was found once. This chain uses TRBV13 with TRBJ2-5; the match to TRBD2 covers 10 bases. Germline CDR1 and CDR2: PRHDT and FYEKMQ (reference sequence). V gave up 4 bases and J gave up 3 bases; unmatched junction bases: 8. The CDR3 is 16 residues long. The CDR3 loop reads CASSSYQRGGKETQYF. The CDR3, as DNA: TGTGCCAGCAGCTCGTACCAGCGGGGGGGAAAAGAGACCCAGTACTTC.

The rearrangement joins TRBV5-4 to TRBJ1-1; no clear D. Trimming pared 4 bases from V and 3 bases from J, leaving 7 bases between. Germline lookup yields CDR1 SGHNT and CDR2 YYREEE (reference sequence). CDR3 size: 12 residues. CDR3 sequence (DNA): TGTGCCAGCAGCCATTATGACACTGAAGCTTTCTTT. This sequence encodes CASSHYDTEAFF.

The chain recombines TRBV30 with TRBJ1-6; D remains unclear. CDR1 is GTSNPN, CDR2 SVGIG, per germline (reference sequence). V lost 0 bases and J lost 10, with 16 bases in between. This CDR3 comprises 15 residues. The CDR3 protein is CAWSVYPGRPSPLHF. For the CDR3, the DNA is TGTGCCTGGAGTGTATACCCGGGGAGGCCATCACCCCTCCACTTT.

This clone was seen only a few times. The V and J genes are TRBV6-5 and TRBJ1-6; D not resolved. V lost 2 bases, J lost 5 bases, and 4 bases lay in between. This CDR3 comprises 13 residues. The germline V gene encodes CDR1 MNHEY and CDR2 SVGAGI. The CDR3 loop reads CASSYADNSPLHF. CDR3 bases: TGTGCCAGCAGTTACGCAGATAATTCACCCCTCCACTTT.

The chain has TRBV29-1 and TRBJ2-1; TRBD1 is a possible D gene (6 bases). V was trimmed by 6 bases and J by 8 bases, leaving 17 bases between them. Per germline, CDR1 SQVTM and CDR2 ANQGSEA. The CDR3 covers 13 residues. The CDR3 region is CSVGLTGNYEQFF. CDR3 sequence (DNA): TGCAGCGTGGGGCTAACAGGGAACTATGAGCAGTTCTTC.